The source of this T cell receptor beta chain is a study of resident and recirculating memory T cells in vitiligo (dated by TCRdb to about 2018). Looking at the study overall: For TCR beta sequencing, each of 3 stable vitiligo patients provided PBMCs along with epidermis taken by shave biopsy from two lesional and two nonlesional sites. Without cell sorting, samples were homogenized immediately before genomic DNA was extracted using the Qiagen DNeasy Blood & Tissue Kit. The goal of the human TCR beta sequencing was to check whether lesional vitiligo skin contained specific clones that differed from the clones found in nonlesional skin and blood. What the authors observed across the whole study: No unique dominant TCR clone was detected, and clonality varied among vitiligo lesions. By overlap and correlation analysis, no significant repertoire overlap was shown between biopsies, even within a single patient, except for each lesion compared with itself. Future mechanistic studies are needed so that the relative contributions of the lesion-infiltrating T cell clones and of human Trm versus Tcm pools can be evaluated. TCR sequences were not conserved across biopsy sites or patients, suggesting that different T cell clones infiltrate different lesions, described as private specificity.

TCR beta chains were amplified from genomic DNA with the immunoSEQ hsTCRB kit. TCR beta libraries were sequenced on an Illumina MiSeq instrument by the immunoSEQ service. Per the source publication's procedure: Repertoire data were analyzed with the immunoSEQ Analyzer. The source is immuneACCESS, and TCRdb retained only in-frame sequences with V and J called. Part of the clones is not carried over; for the studies checked, unresolved V genes explain less than half of this, and the remainder is unexplained. V and J calls and clone size are those listed in that table; D and trimming were worked out from the DNA. Across this sample there are fewer than 80,000 clones, with roughly 92% seen only once. Roughly 5% of the sample comes from the top ten. Vitiligo counted as stable when lesions had not changed during the previous 6 months. To qualify as stable, patients additionally needed to show no confetti depigmentation, which is a clinical sign of active vitiligo. Any patient who had received treatment in the previous three months was excluded. PBMCs were isolated from heparinized blood by Ficoll density gradient centrifugation and then flash-frozen.

A note on this clone: Its cognate antigen has yet to be identified. No qualities accompany the bases; no much larger clone lies one base away.

The receptor's source is a male donor with vitiligo. Sample: blood.

The DNA reads TGTGCCAGCAGGAGAGTAGAACAGGGTGAAGCTTTCTTT. Translated, it gives CASRRVEQGEAFF. The chain is assembled from TRBV6-5 and TRBJ1-1; matching of 6 bases hints at TRBD1 as the D gene. Including the terminal cysteine and phenylalanine, the CDR3 comprises 13 residues. Of the read, only the CDR3 DNA is kept; its 39 bases are in frame from base 1. According to the germline V gene, CDR1 reads MNHEY and CDR2 reads SVGAGI. The junction carries 15 bases between V and J, which are trimmed by 6 bases and 7 bases respectively.